One and the same sample provided the 32 T cell receptor beta chains below, sequenced in a study of blood T cell repertoires in COVID-19. TCRdb keeps only in-frame clones here, not all; method: immunoSEQ multiplex PCR. The sample records around 180,000 clones, 84% being singletons. The specimen was PBMCs or T cells enriched from blood (not recorded which). These receptors originate from a man aged 50-59 years who had recovered from COVID-19.

This chain links TRBV7-9 with TRBJ2-2, with 10 bases lining up with TRBD2. CDR3 length: 16 residues. The trim removed 4 bases at V and 2 bases at J, leaving 4 bases unmatched. Germline V gives CDR1 SEHNR, CDR2 FQNEAQ (reference sequence). The CDR3 DNA reads as TGTGCCAGCAGCTCCCAGCGGGGGGGCAACACCGGGGAGCTGTTTTTT. It codes for CASSSQRGGNTGELFF.

In its sample, this clone was seen once. The V call is TRBV19, the J call TRBJ2-3; D is ambiguous. V was trimmed by 5 bases and J by 7 bases, leaving 16 bases between them. CDR1 LNHDA and CDR2 SQIVND come from the germline V gene (reference sequence). The CDR3 is made up of 14 amino acids. The CDR3: CASSRSEVRYTQYF. The CDR3 DNA follows: TGTGCCAGTAGTCGCAGCGAAGTGCGCTATACGCAGTATTTT.

The V and J genes are TRBV23-1 and TRBJ1-1; TRBD1 might be the D (6 bases). TRBV23-1 is an ORF, and what it does is uncertain. The ends were cut back, 3 bases at V and 0 bases at J, with 11 bases in the middle. CDR3 size: 15 residues. The CDR3 spells CASSHPDRLNTEAFF. The CDR3 nucleotides read TGCGCCAGCAGTCACCCCGACAGGCTGAACACTGAAGCTTTCTTT.

The gene calls are TRBV18 and TRBJ1-5; D is unresolved. Trimming shortened V by 3 bases and J by 1 base, and 10 bases separated the two germline ends. The CDR3 has 15 amino acids. Germline CDR1 KGHSH, CDR2 LQKENI. DNA of the CDR3: TGTGCCAGCTCACCCCATGAGGGCAGCAATCAGCCCCAGCATTTT. The encoded protein is CASSPHEGSNQPQHF.

The V and J genes are TRBV4-1 and TRBJ1-2; possible D gene TRBD1, 5 bases. The CDR3 sequence is 15 residues long. Per the germline V gene, CDR1 is MGHRA and CDR2 is YSYEKL. The V and J ends lost 0 bases and 4 bases respectively, with 12 bases between them. CDR3 region: CASSQDTGGTYGYTF. CDR3 DNA: TGCGCCAGCAGCCAAGATACCGGGGGGACCTATGGCTACACCTTC.

On this clone: Sequence at one end of the junction differs from germline and may be a read error. The V and J genes are TRBV10-3 and TRBJ1-3; D unclear. This CDR3 contains 14 residues. Per germline, CDR1 ENHRY and CDR2 SYGVKD. Written as DNA, the CDR3 is TGTGCCATCAGTGGCGCGGTCTCTGAAAACACCATATATTTT. Amino acids: CAISGAVSENTIYF.

The rearrangement links TRBV6-5 to TRBJ1-5; no clear D. This CDR3 region has 15 residues. Germline lookup yields CDR1 MNHEY and CDR2 SVGAGI. Trimming removed 0 bases from V and 3 bases from J, with 9 bases in between. CDR3 nucleotides: TGTGCCAGCAGTTACTCGAGGGCCGCCAATCAGCCCCAGCATTTT. It yields the protein CASSYSRAANQPQHF.

This clone was seen a single time. This chain links TRBV12-3 or TRBV12-4 with TRBJ1-1; D unresolved. V was pared by 3 bases and J by 2 bases, with 7 bases between. The CDR3 length is 13 residues. CDR3 loop: CASSLQDNTEAFF. The CDR3 coding sequence is TGTGCCAGCAGTTTGCAGGATAACACTGAAGCTTTCTTT.

The chain uses TRBV7-2 and TRBJ1-5, with a tentative D call TRBD1 (5 bases). V shed 6 bases and J shed 7 bases, with 13 bases lying between them. This CDR3 comprises 13 residues. Germline CDR1 is SGHTA and CDR2 is FQGNSA. This CDR3 is CASSPGAAQPQHF. The CDR3 nucleotides are TGTGCCAGCAGTCCTGGGGCAGCGCAGCCCCAGCATTTT.

This clone has more than one count but fewer than ten. The chain joins TRBV19 to TRBJ1-1, with D tentatively TRBD1 (5 bases). Germline lookup yields CDR1 LNHDA and CDR2 SQIVND (reference sequence). This CDR3 region has 14 residues. V lost 3 bases to trimming and J lost 4 bases, with 12 bases between them. The CDR3 region has the DNA TGTGCCAGTAGTATGGGCAGGACATTCACTGAAGCTTTCTTT. This encodes CASSMGRTFTEAFF.

On this clone: At the DNA level, this CDR3 is encoded by other sequences in the same sample as well. The chain couples TRBV5-1 to TRBJ1-3; a possible D gene is TRBD1 (5 bases). Germline V CDR1 and CDR2: SGHRS, YFSETQ. The length of the CDR3 is 17 residues. V was clipped by 0 bases and J by 0 bases, with 13 bases between them. CDR3 region: CASSLAPTGVSGNTIYF. In DNA form, the CDR3 reads TGCGCCAGCAGCTTGGCCCCAACAGGCGTCTCTGGAAACACCATATATTTT.

DNA for the CDR3: TGTGCCAGTAGCGACAGCAGCTCTGGAAACACCATATATTTT. This sequence encodes CASSDSSSGNTIYF. The rearrangement uses TRBV19 and TRBJ1-3, with a weak D call TRBD1 (5 bases). Germline CDR1 and CDR2: LNHDA and SQIVND (reference sequence). The CDR3 runs to 14 residues. V was shortened by 6 bases and J by 0 bases, with 9 bases between the two germline ends.

V and J are TRBV7-8 and TRBJ2-3, with TRBD1 identical over 8 bases. Germline lookup yields CDR1 SGHVS and CDR2 FQNEAQ. V shed 5 bases and J 4 bases; nucleotides not matched to a gene: 8. This CDR3 contains 15 residues. The CDR3 DNA reads TGTGCCAGCAGCCAGACAGGGGTCGACGCAGATACGCAGTATTTT. Protein sequence: CASSQTGVDADTQYF.

J is TRBJ1-6 and V is TRBV19; maybe TRBD1 (6 bases). This CDR3 spans 16 amino acids. Germline CDR1 reads LNHDA; CDR2 reads SQIVND (reference sequence). Trimming removed 4 bases at V and 10 bases at J, with 20 bases between. CDR3 bases: TGTGCCAGTAGTACCCTGAACAGGGATTTCGGCTCACCCCTCCACTTT. Translation: CASSTLNRDFGSPLHF.

This chain joins TRBV28 and TRBJ1-2; D is unresolved. Germline CDR1 is MDHEN and CDR2 is SYDVKM. V lost 11 bases to trimming and J lost 1 base, with 8 bases between them. This CDR3 spans 11 amino acids. The CDR3 DNA follows: TGTGCCTGCGACAATAACTATGGCTACACCTTC. Translating gives CACDNNYGYTF.

The V call is TRBV7-9, the J call TRBJ1-1, with no clear D. The germline V gene has CDR1 SEHNR and CDR2 FQNEAQ (reference sequence). The V and J ends lost 5 bases and 1 base respectively, with 11 bases between them. This CDR3 has 14 amino acids. CDR3 region: CASSKWEGNTEAFF. CDR3 in DNA: TGTGCCAGCAGCAAATGGGAGGGGAACACTGAAGCTTTCTTT.

The V gene is TRBV4-1, the J gene TRBJ1-1; unclear D gene. V dropped 1 base and J dropped 1 base, with 10 bases sitting between them. There are 15 residues in the CDR3. The germline gives CDR1 MGHRA, CDR2 YSYEKL. CDR3 protein: CASSQVYSPNTEAFF. The CDR3, as DNA: TGCGCCAGCAGCCAAGTTTACAGCCCGAACACTGAAGCTTTCTTT.

The V and J genes are TRBV3-1 (or the pseudogene TRBV3-2) and TRBJ2-7, with D unresolved. Trimming shortened V by 0 bases and J by 2 bases, and 14 bases separated the two germline ends. The CDR3 is 16 residues long. The germline V gene has CDR1 LGHDT and CDR2 YNNKEL (reference sequence). The DNA of the CDR3 is TGTGCCAGCAGCCAAGAGCTACGTATCATACCCTACGAGCAGTACTTC. This gives the protein CASSQELRIIPYEQYF.

This clone came up once. V usage is TRBV29-1 and J usage is TRBJ1-1; weak D call: TRBD1 (5 bases). The CDR3 spans 12 residues. With 4 bases removed from V and 3 bases from J, the gap between germline ends came to 9 bases. Per the germline V gene, CDR1 is SQVTM and CDR2 is ANQGSEA. The CDR3: CSVVWGDTEAFF. The CDR3 DNA sequence: TGCAGCGTTGTTTGGGGGGACACTGAAGCTTTCTTT.

The V call is TRBV6-2 or TRBV6-3, the J call TRBJ2-1; 7 nucleotides match TRBD2. Germline V gene lookup returns CDR1 MNHEY and CDR2 SVGEGT. V lost 2 bases and J lost 8; bases outside the gene matches: 15. The CDR3 has 17 residues. DNA of the CDR3: TGTGCCAGCAGTTACCCTACCTTAGGCGCGGGGGAGGATGAGCAGTTCTTC. Translating gives CASSYPTLGAGEDEQFF.

This chain joins TRBV27 and TRBJ2-1, with D possibly TRBD2 on 5 matching bases. Between the trimmed V and J ends, which lost 6 bases and 7 bases, there was a span of 25 bases. CDR3 length: 17 amino acids. Germline CDR1 is MNHEY and CDR2 is SMNVEV (reference sequence). The CDR3 region is CASSRTPKGHSGNEQFF. For the CDR3, the DNA is TGTGCCAGCAGCCGCACCCCGAAGGGCCACTCGGGGAATGAGCAGTTCTTC.

The chain couples TRBV10-3 to TRBJ2-2; D is perhaps TRBD1 (6 bases). CDR1 ENHRY and CDR2 SYGVKD come from the germline V gene. There are 14 residues in the CDR3. The germline V and J ends were trimmed by 3 bases and 5 bases, with 10 bases remaining between them. The CDR3, as DNA: TGTGCCATCAGTGAACAGGGTAGGACCGGGGAGCTGTTTTTT. Its translation: CAISEQGRTGELFF.

The chain joins TRBV27 to TRBJ1-4, with 10 bases lining up with TRBD1. The J segment lost 8 bases and the V segment lost 6 bases, leaving 6 bases of the junction unmatched. The CDR3 length is 14 residues. Germline V lookup: CDR1 MNHEY, CDR2 SMNVEV (reference sequence). CDR3 sequence: CASSPGTGAEKLFF. CDR3 sequence (DNA): TGTGCCAGCAGCCCCGGGACAGGGGCAGAAAAACTGTTTTTT. Using reference TRBV27 and TRBJ1-4 for the parts outside the CDR3, the full variable domain is EAQVTQNPRYLITVTGKKLTVTCSQNMNHEYMSWYRQDPGLGLRQIYYSMNVEVTDKGDVPEGYKVSRKEKRNFPLILESPSPNQTSLYFCASSPGTGAEKLFFGSGTQLSVL.

V and J are TRBV6-5 and TRBJ2-7; 9 nucleotides match TRBD1. Germline V gene data show CDR1 as MNHEY and CDR2 as SVGAGI. The trim removed 6 bases at V and 6 bases at J, leaving 9 bases unmatched. The CDR3 is made up of 14 amino acids. CDR3 protein: CASRVDRGGSEQYF. CDR3 sequence (DNA): TGTGCCAGCAGGGTCGACAGGGGGGGTTCCGAGCAGTACTTC.

The V and J genes are TRBV5-4 and TRBJ1-4; D gene unclear. This CDR3 region has 13 residues. The V gene lost 2 bases and the J gene lost 10 bases, with 12 bases spanning the gap. In germline, CDR1 is SGHNT, CDR2 YYREEE (reference sequence). The CDR3 loop reads CASSFSGLGKLFF. The CDR3 coding sequence is TGTGCCAGCAGCTTCTCCGGTCTCGGAAAACTGTTTTTT.

The chain carries TRBV11-3 and TRBJ2-6; TRBD1 agrees at 9 bases. This CDR3 is 18 amino acids long. J gave up 2 bases and V 5 bases, and 10 bases lay outside the gene matches. Germline V gives CDR1 SGHNT, CDR2 YENEEA. In nucleotides, the CDR3 is TGTGCCAGCAGCCCCGGGACAGGGAGGGCCCCTGGGGCCAACGTCCTGACTTTC. Its protein product is CASSPGTGRAPGANVLTF.

This clone was observed once. The CDR3 here is CASSVGRNTEAFF. The DNA for the CDR3 is TGTGCCAGCAGCGTTGGGAGGAACACTGAAGCTTTCTTT. V usage is TRBV9 and J usage is TRBJ1-1; D is unresolved. The CDR3 length is 13 residues. The V and J ends lost 2 bases and 1 base respectively, with 6 bases between them. Germline CDR1 SGDLS, CDR2 YYNGEE.

As to this clone: In the same sample, other DNA sequences code for this CDR3. This chain joins TRBV19 and TRBJ2-7; D may be TRBD2 (5 bases). CDR3 length: 14 residues. Germline CDR1 reads LNHDA; CDR2 reads SQIVND (reference sequence). The ends were cut back, 1 base at V and 0 bases at J, with 7 bases in the middle. The CDR3 DNA reads TGTGCCAGTAGTATAGTAGGGAGCTCCTACGAGCAGTACTTC. Its protein is CASSIVGSSYEQYF.

This chain links TRBV15 with TRBJ2-7; TRBD1 matches 10 bases. V lost 7 bases to trimming and J lost 6 bases; unmatched junction nucleotides: 9. The V gene's germline CDR1 is LNHNV and CDR2 YYDKDF (reference sequence). The CDR3 extends over 14 amino acids. The CDR3, as DNA: TGTGCCACCACCTCGGACAGGGGGGTACCCGAGCAGTACTTC. Translation gives CATTSDRGVPEQYF.

Written as DNA, the CDR3 is TGTGCCAGCAGCTTCGAGGGGGCCGAAGCTTTCTTT. Translating it yields CASSFEGAEAFF. V is TRBV5-4 and J is TRBJ1-1, with TRBD1 matching over 7 bases. Germline V lookup: CDR1 SGHNT, CDR2 YYREEE (reference sequence). Trimming cost V 2 bases and J 8 bases; bases outside gene matches: 3. There are 12 residues in the CDR3. The full variable domain, with the rest looked up from reference TRBV5-4 and TRBJ1-1, is ETGVTQSPTHLIKTRGQQVTLRCSSQSGHNTVSWYQQALGQGPQFIFQYYREEENGRGNFPPRFSGLQFPNYSSELNVNALELDDSALYLCASSFEGAEAFFGQGTRLTVV.

The CDR3 spells CASSPQGYGYTF. Here the CDR3 DNA reads TGTGCCAGCAGTCCCCAGGGCTATGGCTACACCTTC. The rearrangement uses TRBV27 and TRBJ1-2, with a possible D match to TRBD1 (5 bases). The CDR3 has 12 residues. Looked up from germline, CDR1 is MNHEY and CDR2 is SMNVEV (reference sequence). V lost 5 bases and J lost 4, with 8 bases in between.

This chain connects TRBV2 to TRBJ1-1; D not resolved. The ends were cut back, 7 bases at V and 1 base at J, with 7 bases in the middle. This CDR3 has 12 amino acids. Germline values: CDR1 SNHLY, CDR2 FYNNEI. In nucleotides, the CDR3 is TGTGCCAGCACCTGGCAGAACACTGAAGCTTTCTTT. It translates to CASTWQNTEAFF.